A single sample gave rise to the 5 T cell receptor beta chains below, sequenced in a study of human T cells and chemical hapten exposure. Regarding time point: pre-sensitization, week 0. This sample's treatment: therapeutic diphenylcyclopropenone sensitization with weekly scalp DPC. TCRdb re-called the RACE reads through MiXCR, storing one row per CDR3 protein. The sample has around 330,000 distinct CDR3 sequences; about 5% are singletons. Here the sequenced sample was whole blood, taken in connection with sensitization to the hapten diphenylcyclopropenone (DPC). The receptors were sampled from a woman under 30 with alopecia areata. Some clones in this sample may be carry-over from other donors' samples.

The rearrangement joins TRBV5-6 to TRBJ1-5; D ambiguous. The CDR3 sequence is 15 residues long. Germline lookup yields CDR1 SGHDT and CDR2 YYEEEE. Trimming pared 7 bases from V and 2 bases from J, leaving 16 bases between. The CDR3 region has the DNA TGTGCCAGCTCTTCTGGGTTTTTGGGCAATCAGCCCCAGCATTTT. Its protein is CASSSGFLGNQPQHF.

V and J are TRBV27 and TRBJ1-4; D gene uncertain. The CDR3 totals 12 residues. V was pared by 5 bases and J by 5 bases, with 6 bases between. Germline V lookup: CDR1 MNHEY, CDR2 SMNVEV (reference sequence). CDR3 loop: CASSVLNEKLFF. The CDR3 bases are TGTGCCAGCAGTGTCCTCAATGAAAAACTGTTTTTT.

This clonotype was counted ten times or more. The J gene is TRBJ2-4, the V gene TRBV12-5, with a weak D call TRBD1 (6 bases). Germline CDR1 LGHNT, CDR2 FRNRAP. This CDR3 contains 15 residues. V was cut by 0 bases and J by 7 bases, with 13 bases left in between. CDR3 in DNA: TGTGCTAGTGGTTTGGTACTAACAGGGAAGAACATTCAGTACTTC. Translating it yields CASGLVLTGKNIQYF.

This clonotype was picked up many times. The genes are TRBV7-9 and TRBJ2-3; TRBD2 matches 9 bases. V dropped 2 bases and J dropped 0; count of bases not matched to a gene: 12. Germline values: CDR1 SEHNR, CDR2 FQNEAQ (reference sequence). The CDR3 contains 19 residues. CDR3 in amino acids: CASSLSLGVAGASTDTQYF. In nucleotides, the CDR3 is TGTGCCAGCAGCTTAAGTCTTGGGGTAGCGGGGGCCAGCACAGATACGCAGTATTTT.

V gene TRBV6-5 combines with J gene TRBJ2-7, with 10 bases lining up with TRBD1. The CDR3 spans 14 residues. Trimming at V came to 6 bases and at J to 7 bases, leaving 9 bases not matched to a gene. Looked up from germline, CDR1 is MNHEY and CDR2 is SVGAGI. The CDR3 reads CASSRTGGTDEQYF. CDR3 bases: TGTGCCAGCAGCCGGACAGGGGGGACTGATGAGCAGTACTTC.